The 26 T cell receptor beta chains in this list originate from one sample, sequenced in a study of Tregs in tolerant kidney transplant recipients. Some clones are missing from TCRdb's copy, which holds only in-frame ones; the method was immunoSEQ multiplex PCR. The sample table sets out roughly 48,000 clones. Sample: CD4+ T cells from blood, taken before the transplant. The receptors were sampled from a human donor who received a combined kidney and bone marrow transplant.

Details on this clone: The read ends 3 residues early relative to the CDR3; the germline J gene fills the gap. The chain uses TRBV5-4 and TRBJ1-2; tentative D call: TRBD1 (6 bases). The CDR3 has 14 amino acids. CDR1 is SGHNT and CDR2 is YYREEE in the germline V gene (reference sequence). Trimming shortened V by 0 bases and J by 4 bases, and 10 bases separated the two germline ends. The CDR3 loop is CASSLEGGGYGYTF. The covered CDR3 bases are TGTGCCAGCAGCTTGGAGGGGGGGGGCTATGGC.

As concerns this clone: The read ends 3 residues before the CDR3 terminus; that terminus is restored from the germline J gene. The V call is TRBV13, the J call TRBJ2-7, with a possible D match to TRBD2 (6 bases). The CDR3 has 14 residues. V was trimmed by 0 bases and J by 4 bases, leaving 10 bases between them. Germline-derived CDR1 and CDR2 are PRHDT and FYEKMQ (reference sequence). This chain's CDR3 is CASSLGPSEYEQYF. The sequenced part of the CDR3 DNA is TGTGCCAGCAGCTTAGGCCCTAGCGAGTACGAG.

Comment on this clone: The sequenced fragment ends 3 residues before the CDR3 boundary, so the rest is inferred from the germline J gene. The chain uses TRBV7-3 and TRBJ2-5; weak D call: TRBD2 (5 bases). Trimming shortened V by 2 bases and J by 4 bases, and 14 bases separated the two germline ends. There are 15 residues in the CDR3. Germline CDR1 and CDR2: SGHTA and FQGTGA. The sequenced CDR3 bases are TGTGCCAGCAGCTTAGGAGGCGGCCGCGGAGAGACC. Encoded protein: CASSLGGGRGET. The complete CDR3 protein is CASSLGGGRGETQYF. Drawing the rest from reference TRBV7-3 and TRBJ2-5, the complete variable domain is GAGVSQTPSNKVTEKGKYVELRCDPISGHTALYWYRQSLGQGPEFLIYFQGTGAADDSGLPNDRFFAVRPEGSVSTLKIQRTERGDSAVYLCASSLGGGRGETQYFGPGTRLLVL.

Note on this clone: The read ends 3 residues shy of where the CDR3 ends; the end is completed using the germline J gene. The chain recombines TRBV7-2 with TRBJ1-1; 7 bases are a match to TRBD1. The CDR3 loop spans 14 amino acids. Germline-derived CDR1 and CDR2 are SGHTA and FQGNSA. CDR3 in amino acids: CASSLRAHTGDAFF. The DNA read from the CDR3 is TGTGCCAGCAGCTTACGAGCCCATACAGGGGAT.

About this clone itself: The read comes to an end 3 residues before the CDR3 does, leaving the germline J gene to fill in the end. The V call is TRBV7-9, the J call TRBJ2-7, with D possibly TRBD2 on 6 matching bases. Looked up from germline, CDR1 is SEHNR and CDR2 is FQNEAQ (reference sequence). The CDR3 length is 13 residues. V lost 2 bases to trimming and J lost 5 bases, with 10 bases between them. CDR3: CASSLIGGHEQYF. The sequenced part of the CDR3 DNA is TGTGCCAGCAGCTTAATCGGGGGTCACGAG.

About this clone: The read finishes 3 residues shy of the CDR3 end, and the germline J gene is used to complete it. The chain has TRBV7-2 and TRBJ2-3; 10 bases agree with TRBD2. Trimming cost V 2 bases and J 4 bases; bases outside gene matches: 3. The CDR3 sequence is 15 residues long. In germline, CDR1 is SGHTA, CDR2 FQGNSA. CDR3 in amino acids: CASSLSGRGADTQYF. The sequenced part of the CDR3 DNA is TGTGCCAGCAGCTTAAGCGGGAGGGGAGCAGATACG.

Turning to this clone: The DNA ends 3 residues before the CDR3 does, and the rest of the CDR3 is filled in from the germline J gene. The rearrangement links TRBV10-1 to TRBJ1-5; 7 nucleotides agree with TRBD1. The CDR3 sequence is 16 residues long. The V segment lost 7 bases and the J segment 2 bases; nucleotides outside the gene matches: 11. Germline CDR1 and CDR2: WNHNN and SYGVQD (reference sequence). CDR3: CASIRGQPIGNQPQHF. Incomplete CDR3 DNA: TGCGCCAGCATAAGGGGACAGCCGATCGGCAATCAGCCC.

The CDR3 loop is CASNLTPSGANVLTF. The sequenced CDR3 bases are TGTGCCAGTAATCTAACGCCTTCTGGGGCCAACGTC. The genes are TRBV19 and TRBJ2-6, with D unresolved. From the germline J gene comes the end of the CDR3, since the read stops 3 residues before it. This CDR3 is built from 15 residues. V shed 7 bases and J shed 1 base, with 11 bases lying between them. The germline CDR1 and CDR2 sequences are LNHDA and SQIVND (reference sequence).

In regard to this clone: Read data end 3 residues before the CDR3 end; the end is taken from the germline J gene. This chain uses TRBV19 with TRBJ2-1, with D perhaps TRBD2 (6 bases). The CDR3 runs to 15 residues. Trimming took 3 bases from V and 8 from J, leaving 17 bases between them. Germline assignment: CDR1 LNHDA and CDR2 SQIVND (reference sequence). Incomplete CDR3 DNA: TGTGCCAGTAGTATTAGGCAGCGGGTGGGTTATGAG. It specifies CASSIRQRVGYE. The CDR3 in full is CASSIRQRVGYEQFF.

About this clone: From the germline J gene comes the end of the CDR3, since the read stops 3 residues before it. The rearrangement uses TRBV7-2 and TRBJ2-1; possible D gene TRBD1, 5 bases. Per the germline V gene, CDR1 is SGHTA and CDR2 is FQGNSA. This CDR3 has 15 amino acids. V was clipped by 3 bases and J by 0 bases, with 9 bases between them. CDR3 region: CASSFDSRSYNEQFF. CDR3 DNA (partial): TGTGCCAGCAGCTTTGACAGTCGCTCCTACAATGAG. Full variable domain (remainder filled in from reference TRBV7-2 and TRBJ2-1): GAGVSQSPSNKVTEKGKDVELRCDPISGHTALYWYRQSLGQGLEFLIYFQGNSAPDKSGLPSDRFSAERTGGSVSTLTIQRTQQEDSAVYLCASSFDSRSYNEQFFGPGTRLTVL.

Regarding this clone: Read data end 3 residues before the CDR3 end; the end is taken from the germline J gene. The chain employs TRBV10-3 and TRBJ2-5; a possible D gene is TRBD1 (6 bases). V lost 2 bases and J 3 bases, leaving 10 bases between the germline ends. The CDR3 has 14 amino acids. Looked up from germline, CDR1 is ENHRY and CDR2 is SYGVKD. CDR3 sequence: CAISEGQLEETQYF. Partial CDR3 DNA: TGTGCCATCAGTGAGGGACAGTTGGAAGAGACC.

As for this clone: The sequence runs out 3 residues before the end of the CDR3; the remainder is reconstructed from the germline J gene. The chain is built from TRBV20-1 and TRBJ1-5; TRBD1 agrees at 7 bases. J was trimmed by 2 bases and V by 4 bases; bases with no gene match: 11. CDR3 length: 16 amino acids. Germline V gene data show CDR1 as DFQATT and CDR2 as SNEGSKA (reference sequence). This chain's CDR3 is CSAIAPQGGGNQPQHF. Partial CDR3 DNA: TGCAGTGCTATAGCGCCTCAGGGGGGCGGCAATCAGCCC.

On this clone itself: Relative to the germline gene, one junction end is altered; a read error may explain this. The observed sequence ends 3 residues before the CDR3 terminus, with the missing tail filled in from the germline J gene. The rearrangement joins TRBV4-2 to TRBJ2-6; TRBD2 aligns across 12 bases. The V gene's germline CDR1 is LGHNA and CDR2 YNFKEQ. This CDR3 has 18 amino acids. The CDR3 sequence: CASSGRLAGVGGANVLTF. The sequenced part of the CDR3 DNA is TGCGCCAGCAGCGGAAGACTAGCGGGAGTAGGTGGGGCCAACGTC.

About this clone: The read finishes 3 residues shy of the CDR3 end, and the germline J gene is used to complete it. The chain combines TRBV29-1 with TRBJ2-6, with 7 bases matching TRBD2. This CDR3 is 12 amino acids long. The V gene end was trimmed by 4 bases and the J gene end by 11 bases; junction bases not matched to a gene: 5. Looked up from germline, CDR1 is SQVTM and CDR2 is ANQGSEA. CDR3 loop: CSVGEGKDVLTF. The covered CDR3 bases are TGCAGCGTTGGGGAGGGGAAGGACGTC. Together with reference TRBV29-1 and TRBJ2-6, the CDR3 gives the full variable domain: SAVISQKPSRDICQRGTSLTIQCQVDSQVTMMFWYRQQPGQSLTLIATANQGSEATYESGFVIDKFPISRPNLTFSTLTVSNMSPEDSSIYLCSVGEGKDVLTFGAGSRLTVL.

About this clone: Read data end 3 residues before the CDR3 end; the end is taken from the germline J gene. The J gene is TRBJ2-7, the V gene TRBV6-2 or TRBV6-3, with 7 bases matching TRBD1. This CDR3 is built from 14 residues. The V gene's germline CDR1 is MNHEY and CDR2 SVGEGT. The V gene end was trimmed by 4 bases and the J gene end by 4 bases; junction bases not matched to a gene: 7. The CDR3 is CASSSPGTAYEQYF. The part of the CDR3 DNA that was read is TGTGCCAGCAGTTCCCCCGGGACAGCTTACGAG.

Details on this clone: The CDR3 goes on 3 residues after the read ends, and that part is filled in from the germline J gene. The gene calls are TRBV18 and TRBJ2-6; 12 nucleotides agree with TRBD1. The CDR3 runs 17 residues. Trimming at V came to 3 bases and at J to 3 bases, leaving 3 bases not matched to a gene. Germline assignment: CDR1 KGHSH and CDR2 LQKENI. The DNA read from the CDR3 is TGTGCCAGCTCACCGGGACAGGGGGCAGGTGGGGCCAACGTC. Its protein is CASSPGQGAGGANV. The entire CDR3 protein reads CASSPGQGAGGANVLTF.

As to this clone: With the read ending 3 residues before the CDR3 end, the germline J gene is used to fill in that end. J is TRBJ2-7 and V is TRBV6-1; 8 bases fit TRBD1. Germline V CDR1 and CDR2: MNHNS, SASEGT. This CDR3 is built from 15 residues. After removal of 4 bases from V and 4 bases from J, the junction contained 9 bases not matched to a gene. CDR3 region: CASSGSGQAPYEQYF. The part of the CDR3 DNA that was read is TGTGCCAGCAGTGGTTCGGGACAGGCCCCATACGAG.

On this clone itself: Read coverage stops 3 residues before the CDR3 terminus; the germline J gene supplies the remainder. V gene TRBV20-1 combines with J gene TRBJ2-7; 7 bases are shared with TRBD1. V lost 2 bases and J lost 3; bases outside the gene matches: 4. Per the germline V gene, CDR1 is DFQATT and CDR2 is SNEGSKA (reference sequence). CDR3 size: 13 residues. CDR3 in amino acids: CSARFPGGYEQYF. CDR3 DNA, as far as it was read: TGCAGTGCTAGATTTCCAGGGGGCTACGAG.

Of note for this clone: The sequenced fragment ends 3 residues before the CDR3 boundary, so the rest is inferred from the germline J gene. The rearrangement joins TRBV16 to TRBJ2-6, with TRBD1 matching over 7 bases. This CDR3 has 16 amino acids. Unmatched junction bases numbered 7, after V lost 5 bases and J lost 3 bases. Looked up from germline, CDR1 is KGHSY and CDR2 is FQNENV. CDR3 loop: CASSITGASGANVLTF. Partial CDR3 DNA: TGTGCCAGCAGCATAACAGGGGCTAGTGGGGCCAACGTC.

Concerning this clone itself: The missing CDR3 end, 3 residues past where the read stops, is filled in from the germline J gene. The chain links TRBV5-1 to TRBJ2-5, with a weak D call TRBD1 (5 bases). Germline V lookup: CDR1 SGHRS, CDR2 YFSETQ. V was clipped by 5 bases and J by 2 bases, with 10 bases between them. CDR3 length equals 13 residues. This CDR3 is CASSSRQQETQYF. Incomplete CDR3 DNA: TGCGCCAGCAGTTCCCGACAGCAAGAGACC.

In regard to this clone: The read halts 3 residues ahead of the CDR3 end, with the missing end drawn from the germline J gene. The chain is built from TRBV30 and TRBJ2-3; 14 positions match TRBD2. Germline-derived CDR1 and CDR2 are GTSNPN and SVGIG (reference sequence). CDR3 length: 15 amino acids. Trimming took 8 bases from V and 6 from J; bases not matched to a gene: 10. The CDR3 DNA, read in part, is TGTGCCGGAATCGGGACTAGCGGGAGTCGGGATACG. It encodes CAGIGTSGSRDT. In full, the CDR3 is CAGIGTSGSRDTQYF.

About this clone itself: The CDR3 end lies 3 residues beyond the end of the read and is filled in from the germline J gene. The rearrangement uses TRBV29-1 and TRBJ2-1; TRBD2 matches 11 bases. V lost 6 bases, J lost 3 bases, and 7 bases stayed unmatched. This CDR3 has 15 amino acids. Per germline, CDR1 SQVTM and CDR2 ANQGSEA. The sequenced CDR3 bases are TGCAGCGTGGCCTCGGGACTAGCGGTCTACAATGAG. It codes for CSVASGLAVYNE. The whole CDR3 sequence reads CSVASGLAVYNEQFF.

Note on this clone: The CDR3 end falls 3 residues outside the read, so it is completed with the germline J gene. The rearrangement uses TRBV20-1 and TRBJ2-1; 10 nucleotides align to TRBD2. The CDR3 loop spans 13 amino acids. V was pared by 5 bases and J by 6 bases, with 4 bases of the junction left unmatched. Germline CDR1 reads DFQATT; CDR2 reads SNEGSKA (reference sequence). CDR3 amino acids: CSAGLAEANEQFF. CDR3 DNA (partial): TGCAGTGCTGGACTAGCGGAGGCCAATGAG.

A note on this clone: The read finishes 3 residues shy of the CDR3 end, and the germline J gene is used to complete it. The rearrangement uses TRBV20-1 and TRBJ2-7; 11 nucleotides align to TRBD2. Trimming cost V 0 bases and J 4 bases; bases outside gene matches: 11. This CDR3 is built from 17 residues. The germline CDR1 and CDR2 sequences are DFQATT and SNEGSKA (reference sequence). CDR3 loop: CSARDFKLAGVRYEQYF. The DNA read from the CDR3 is TGCAGTGCTAGAGATTTTAAACTAGCGGGAGTCCGGTACGAG.

About this clone itself: The read finishes 3 residues shy of the CDR3 end, and the germline J gene is used to complete it. The V and J genes are TRBV5-1 and TRBJ1-1, with 7 bases matching TRBD1. After removal of 3 bases from V and 1 base from J, the junction contained 6 bases not matched to a gene. The germline gives CDR1 SGHRS, CDR2 YFSETQ. The CDR3 covers 15 residues. CDR3 sequence reads: CASSSTGEANTEAFF. The sequenced CDR3 bases are TGCGCCAGCAGCTCTACAGGGGAGGCGAACACTGAA.

For this clone: The read finishes 3 residues shy of the CDR3 end, and the germline J gene is used to complete it. The V and J genes are TRBV5-1 and TRBJ1-5; possibly TRBD1 for D (6 bases). There are 15 residues in the CDR3. Per germline, CDR1 SGHRS and CDR2 YFSETQ. The germline V and J ends were trimmed by 0 bases and 6 bases, with 13 bases remaining between them. The CDR3 protein is CASSLVGGAGQPQHF. The DNA read from the CDR3 is TGCGCCAGCAGCTTGGTTGGGGGCGCGGGTCAGCCC.